This entry is about one T cell receptor beta chain. Its antigen is unknown. TCRdb redid the calling of the 5' RACE reads with MiXCR, one entry per CDR3 protein. This table holds about 300,000 distinct CDR3 sequences, 4% found once. These data originate in a study of T cells after yellow fever vaccination. Study outcomes and limitations: Overlap between CD4 and CD8 compartments was detected for a small share of clonotypes.

This CDR3 contains 13 residues. Looked up from germline, CDR1 is ENHRY and CDR2 is SYGVKD. V was pared by 10 bases and J by 4 bases, with 10 bases of the junction left unmatched. The TCR originated in a man aged 18 to 29 who received the YFV17D yellow fever vaccine. The rearrangement uses TRBV10-3 and TRBJ2-7; 7 bases are a match to TRBD2. The source material was PBMCs, sampled 5 days after the yellow fever booster vaccination. CDR3 amino acids: CANAPGAGYEQYV. For the CDR3, the DNA is TGTGCCAACGCACCGGGAGCGGGATACGAGCAGTACGTC.